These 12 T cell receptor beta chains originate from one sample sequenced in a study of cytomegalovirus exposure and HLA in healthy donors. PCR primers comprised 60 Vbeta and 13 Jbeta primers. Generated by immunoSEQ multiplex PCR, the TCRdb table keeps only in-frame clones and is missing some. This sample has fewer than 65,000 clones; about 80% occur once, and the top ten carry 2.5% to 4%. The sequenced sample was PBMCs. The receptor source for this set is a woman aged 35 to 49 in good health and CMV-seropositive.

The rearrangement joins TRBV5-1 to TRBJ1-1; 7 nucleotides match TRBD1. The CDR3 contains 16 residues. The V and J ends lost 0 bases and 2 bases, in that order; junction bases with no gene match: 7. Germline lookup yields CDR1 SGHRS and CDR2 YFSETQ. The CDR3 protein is CASSLGQGEGNTEAFF. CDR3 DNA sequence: TGCGCCAGCAGCTTGGGACAGGGCGAGGGAAACACTGAAGCTTTCTTT.

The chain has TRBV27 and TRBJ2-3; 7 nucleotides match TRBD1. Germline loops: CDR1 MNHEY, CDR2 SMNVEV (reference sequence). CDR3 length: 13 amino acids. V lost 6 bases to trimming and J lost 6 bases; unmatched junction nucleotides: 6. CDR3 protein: CASSSTRGDTQYF. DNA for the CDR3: TGTGCCAGCAGCTCAACCAGGGGGGATACGCAGTATTTT.

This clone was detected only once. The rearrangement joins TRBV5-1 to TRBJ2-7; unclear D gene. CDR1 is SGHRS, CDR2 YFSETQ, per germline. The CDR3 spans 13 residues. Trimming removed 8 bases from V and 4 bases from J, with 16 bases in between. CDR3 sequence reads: CASRLAEYYEQYF. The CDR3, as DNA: TGCGCCAGTCGGCTGGCGGAATATTACGAGCAGTACTTC. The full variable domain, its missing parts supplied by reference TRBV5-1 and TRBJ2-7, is KAGVTQTPRYLIKTRGQQVTLSCSPISGHRSVSWYQQTPGQGLQFLFEYFSETQRNKGNFPGRFSGRQFSNSRSEMNVSTLELGDSALYLCASRLAEYYEQYFGPGTRLTVT.

Here the CDR3 reads CASFTGGLNTEAFF. The CDR3 nucleotides read TGTGCCAGCTTTACAGGGGGCCTGAACACTGAAGCTTTCTTT. The chain links TRBV2 to TRBJ1-1; TRBD1 aligns across 9 bases. CDR1 and CDR2 from the germline V gene are SNHLY and FYNNEI. The CDR3 has 14 residues. V shed 8 bases, J shed 0 bases, and the junction held 4 bases outside the gene matches.

This chain's CDR3 is CSVDVTGSGYEQYF. The CDR3 region has the DNA TGCAGCGTCGACGTGACGGGGAGTGGCTACGAGCAGTACTTC. The rearrangement links TRBV29-1 to TRBJ2-7, with a weak D call TRBD2 (5 bases). There are 14 residues in the CDR3. The germline V gene encodes CDR1 SQVTM and CDR2 ANQGSEA. The germline V and J ends were trimmed by 6 bases and 3 bases, with 18 bases remaining between them.

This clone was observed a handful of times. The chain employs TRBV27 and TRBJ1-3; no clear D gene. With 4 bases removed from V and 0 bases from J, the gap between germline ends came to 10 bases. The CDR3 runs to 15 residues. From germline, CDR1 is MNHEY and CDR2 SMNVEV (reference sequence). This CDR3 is CASSSRGSSGNTIYF. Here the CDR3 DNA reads TGTGCCAGCAGTTCCCGCGGCAGCTCTGGAAACACCATATATTTT.

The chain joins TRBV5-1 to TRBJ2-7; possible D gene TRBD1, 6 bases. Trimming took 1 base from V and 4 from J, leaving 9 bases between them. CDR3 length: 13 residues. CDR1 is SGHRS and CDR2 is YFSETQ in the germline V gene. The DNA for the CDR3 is TGCGCCAGCAGCTTGCGTCAGGGGTACGAGCAGTACTTC. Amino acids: CASSLRQGYEQYF.

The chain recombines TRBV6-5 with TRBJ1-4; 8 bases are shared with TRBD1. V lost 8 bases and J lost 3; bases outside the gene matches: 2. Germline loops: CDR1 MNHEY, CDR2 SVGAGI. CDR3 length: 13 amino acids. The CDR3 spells CASSGGSNEKLFF. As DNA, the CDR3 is TGTGCCAGCTCAGGGGGCTCTAATGAAAAACTGTTTTTT.

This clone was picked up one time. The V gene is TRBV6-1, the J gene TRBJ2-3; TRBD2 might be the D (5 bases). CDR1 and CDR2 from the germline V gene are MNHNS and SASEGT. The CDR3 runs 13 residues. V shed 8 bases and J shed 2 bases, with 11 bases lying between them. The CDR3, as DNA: TGTGCCAGCCTTACTAGGAACACAGATACGCAGTATTTT. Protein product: CASLTRNTDTQYF.

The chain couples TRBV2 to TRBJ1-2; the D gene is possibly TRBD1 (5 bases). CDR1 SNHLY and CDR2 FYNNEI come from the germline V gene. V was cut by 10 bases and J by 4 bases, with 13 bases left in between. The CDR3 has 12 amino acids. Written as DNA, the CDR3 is TGTGCCACCTCGGAGGGGTCCTATGGCTACACCTTC. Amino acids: CATSEGSYGYTF. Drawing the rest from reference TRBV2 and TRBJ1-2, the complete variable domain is EPEVTQTPSHQVTQMGQEVILRCVPISNHLYFYWYRQILGQKVEFLVSFYNNEISEKSEIFDDQFSVERPDGSNFTLKIRSTKLEDSAMYFCATSEGSYGYTFGSGTRLTVV.

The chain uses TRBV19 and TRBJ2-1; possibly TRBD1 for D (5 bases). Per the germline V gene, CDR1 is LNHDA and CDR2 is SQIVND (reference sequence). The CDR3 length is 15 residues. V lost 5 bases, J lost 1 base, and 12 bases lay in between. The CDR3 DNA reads TGTGCCAGTAGTGGGCGAAGGGGATCCTACAATGAGCAGTTCTTC. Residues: CASSGRRGSYNEQFF.

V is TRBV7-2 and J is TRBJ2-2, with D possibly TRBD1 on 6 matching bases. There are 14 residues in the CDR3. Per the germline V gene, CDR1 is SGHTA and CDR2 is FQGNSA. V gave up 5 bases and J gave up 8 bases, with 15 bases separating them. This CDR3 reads CASSRTAVVGELFF. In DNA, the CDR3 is TGTGCCAGCAGCAGGACAGCCGTCGTTGGGGAGCTGTTTTTT.